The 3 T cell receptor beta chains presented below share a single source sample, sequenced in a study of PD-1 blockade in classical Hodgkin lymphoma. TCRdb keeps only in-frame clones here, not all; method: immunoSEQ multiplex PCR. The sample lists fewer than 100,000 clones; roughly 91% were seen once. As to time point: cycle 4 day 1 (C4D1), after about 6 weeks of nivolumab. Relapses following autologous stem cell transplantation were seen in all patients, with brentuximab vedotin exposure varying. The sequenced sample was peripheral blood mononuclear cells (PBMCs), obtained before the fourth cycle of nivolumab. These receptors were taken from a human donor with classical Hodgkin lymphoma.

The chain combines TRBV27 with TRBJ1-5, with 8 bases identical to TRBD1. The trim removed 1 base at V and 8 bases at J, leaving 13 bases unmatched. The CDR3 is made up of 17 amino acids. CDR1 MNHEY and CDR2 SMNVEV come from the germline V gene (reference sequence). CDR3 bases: TGTGCCAGCAGTTTATTAGGGGCAGGGGGCTGGCCGGAGCCCCAGCATTTT. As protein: CASSLLGAGGWPEPQHF.

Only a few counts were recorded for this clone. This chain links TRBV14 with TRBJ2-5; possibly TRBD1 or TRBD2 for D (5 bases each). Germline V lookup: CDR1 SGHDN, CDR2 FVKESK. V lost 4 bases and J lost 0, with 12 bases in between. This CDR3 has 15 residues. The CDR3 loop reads CASSPGWGYQETQYF. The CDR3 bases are TGTGCCAGCAGCCCGGGGTGGGGGTACCAAGAGACCCAGTACTTC. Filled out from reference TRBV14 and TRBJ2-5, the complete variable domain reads EAGVTQFPSHSVIEKGQTVTLRCDPISGHDNLYWYRRVMGKEIKFLLHFVKESKQDESGMPNNRFLAERTGGTYSTLKVQPAELEDSGVYFCASSPGWGYQETQYFGPGTRLLVL.

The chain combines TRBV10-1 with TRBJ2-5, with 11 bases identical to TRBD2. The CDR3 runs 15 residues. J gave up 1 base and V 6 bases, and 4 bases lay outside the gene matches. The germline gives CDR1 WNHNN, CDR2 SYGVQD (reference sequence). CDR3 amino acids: CASSGGTSGQETQYF. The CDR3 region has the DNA TGCGCCAGCAGCGGAGGGACTAGCGGCCAAGAGACCCAGTACTTC.